This T cell receptor beta chain was obtained from a study of T cells in localized non-small cell lung cancer. CDR3 length equals 14 residues. Germline V gene sequence: CDR1 SGDLS, CDR2 YYNGEE. V lost 0 bases, J lost 4 bases, and 9 bases lay in between. Generated by immunoSEQ multiplex PCR, the TCRdb table keeps only in-frame clones and is missing some. Of 35,000 to 40,000 clones in the sample, around 87% were seen once. The starting material was peripheral blood, obtained before any cancer treatment. This sequence joins TRBV9 and TRBJ2-3; D remains unclear. The sequence derives from a man aged 35 to 69 with stage I lung adenocarcinoma. The CDR3 here is CASSVDSGSDTQYF. In DNA, the CDR3 is TGTGCCAGCAGCGTAGATTCGGGTTCAGATACGCAGTATTTT. Together with reference TRBV9 and TRBJ2-3, the CDR3 gives the full variable domain: DSGVTQTPKHLITATGQRVTLRCSPRSGDLSVYWYQQSLDQGLQFLIQYYNGEERAKGNILERFSAQQFPDLHSELNLSSLELGDSALYFCASSVDSGSDTQYFGPGTRLTVL.